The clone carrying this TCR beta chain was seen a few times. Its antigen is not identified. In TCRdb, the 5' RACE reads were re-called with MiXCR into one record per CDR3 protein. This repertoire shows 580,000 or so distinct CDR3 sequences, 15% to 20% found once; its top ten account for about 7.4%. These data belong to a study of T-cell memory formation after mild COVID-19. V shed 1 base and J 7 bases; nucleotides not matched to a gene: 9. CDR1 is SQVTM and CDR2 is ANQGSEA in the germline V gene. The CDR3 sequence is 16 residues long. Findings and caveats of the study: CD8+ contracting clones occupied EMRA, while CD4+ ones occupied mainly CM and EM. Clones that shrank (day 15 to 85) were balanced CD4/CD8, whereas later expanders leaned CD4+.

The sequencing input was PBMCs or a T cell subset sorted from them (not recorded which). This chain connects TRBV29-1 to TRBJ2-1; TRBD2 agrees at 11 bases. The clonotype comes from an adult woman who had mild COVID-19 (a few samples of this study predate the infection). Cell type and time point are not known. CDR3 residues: CSVEGALAGVANEQFF. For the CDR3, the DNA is TGCAGCGTTGAAGGTGCACTAGCGGGAGTAGCAAATGAGCAGTTCTTC.